This T cell receptor (beta chain) was obtained from a study of post-analysis software for immune sequencing data. Findings and limits, study-wide: TRBV5-6, TRBV5-1 and TRBV20-1 were among five TRBV segments more frequent in patients than controls.

Prepared libraries of TCR beta cDNA carried unique molecular identifiers. MiXCR, run by TCRdb on the PCR reads, gives a single entry per CDR3 protein. The sample shows about 430,000 distinct CDR3 sequences, approximately 42% of them seen only once. This clonotype was seen only a few times. What it recognizes is unknown. Trimming removed 6 bases from V and 0 bases from J; junction bases left unmatched: 10. Germline V gene sequence: CDR1 MNHNY, CDR2 SVGAGI (reference sequence). The CDR3 has 16 residues. V and J are TRBV6-6 and TRBJ2-7; 8 positions match TRBD2. The source is a girl aged 2-10 years with multiple sclerosis. Sequenced material: blood. The CDR3 here is CASRNLAGASSYEQYF. The CDR3 coding sequence is TGTGCCAGCAGGAACCTAGCGGGCGCGAGCTCCTACGAGCAGTACTTC.